The 20 T cell receptor beta chains below all came from one sample that was sequenced in a study of sequential checkpoint blockade in melanoma. Treatment meaning: randomized to nivolumab then ipilimumab (arm A) or the reverse (arm B). The repertoire was sequenced with immunoSEQ multiplex PCR; TCRdb's copy has only in-frame clones and lacks some. The table includes more than 25,000 clones, around nine tenths detected once. The sequences come from CD8+ T cells sorted from blood (inferred from file names), collected from a patient given nivolumab and ipilimumab in sequence. These TCRs come from a human donor with melanoma.

The V and J genes are TRBV27 and TRBJ2-7, with 7 bases matching TRBD1. Germline-derived CDR1 and CDR2 are MNHEY and SMNVEV (reference sequence). The V and J ends lost 2 bases and 2 bases, in that order; junction bases with no gene match: 6. The CDR3 contains 15 residues. CDR3 in DNA: TGTGCCAGCAGTTTAAGGGGGCTGGGGCCCTACGAGCAGTACGTC. The encoded protein is CASSLRGLGPYEQYV.

Here the CDR3 reads CASSQTSGTGELFF. CDR3 DNA sequence: TGTGCCAGCAGCCAGACTAGCGGTACCGGGGAGCTGTTTTTT. The rearrangement links TRBV14 to TRBJ2-2; 9 positions match TRBD2. With 3 bases clipped from V and 5 bases from J, the junction kept 1 base outside the gene matches. This CDR3 region has 14 residues. The germline gives CDR1 SGHDN, CDR2 FVKESK.

Points on this clone: Its ends do not fully match the called genes, so a read error is possible. This chain joins TRBV7-7 and TRBJ2-5, with 11 bases that match TRBD2. CDR1 is SSHAT and CDR2 is FNYEAQ in the germline V gene (reference sequence). This CDR3 spans 16 amino acids. CDR3 sequence reads: CASSYGTSGHQETQYF. The CDR3, as DNA: TGTGCTAGCAGCTACGGGACTAGCGGACACCAAGAGACCCAGTACTTC.

The gene calls are TRBV29-1 and TRBJ2-1, with D unresolved. The CDR3 is made up of 12 amino acids. V gave up 3 bases and J gave up 7 bases, with 10 bases separating them. In germline, CDR1 is SQVTM, CDR2 ANQGSEA. The CDR3 region has the DNA TGCAGCGTTGACCCGGCAGGAAATGAGCAGTTCTTC. This gives the protein CSVDPAGNEQFF.

J is TRBJ1-5 and V is TRBV7-2, with D unclear. V was pared by 1 base and J by 6 bases, with 7 bases between. This CDR3 spans 13 amino acids. In germline, CDR1 is SGHTA, CDR2 FQGNSA. The CDR3 sequence is CASSLDGGQPQHF. The CDR3 DNA reads TGTGCCAGCAGCTTAGACGGTGGTCAGCCCCAGCATTTT.

The CDR3: CASSTPGVGQETQYF. The CDR3 nucleotides read TGTGCCAGCAGCACTCCAGGGGTAGGGCAAGAGACCCAGTACTTC. The chain joins TRBV7-6 to TRBJ2-5; D perhaps matches TRBD1 (6 bases). Germline-derived CDR1 and CDR2 are SGHVS and FNYEAQ. Trimming stripped 5 bases from V and 2 bases from J, with 15 bases between. CDR3 length: 15 amino acids.

The rearrangement joins TRBV4-2 to TRBJ2-5, with 7 bases lining up with TRBD2. The CDR3 is made up of 15 amino acids. Trimming cost V 1 base and J 2 bases; bases outside gene matches: 4. From germline, CDR1 is LGHNA and CDR2 YNFKEQ. The CDR3 DNA sequence: TGTGCCAGCAGCCAAGGACGGGGGGAGCAAGAGACCCAGTACTTC. Amino acid sequence: CASSQGRGEQETQYF.

V gene TRBV6-1 combines with J gene TRBJ1-1; a possible D gene is TRBD1 (6 bases). CDR1 and CDR2 from the germline V gene are MNHNS and SASEGT. CDR3 size: 15 residues. Trimming removed 1 base from V and 4 bases from J, with 13 bases in between. CDR3 DNA sequence: TGTGCCAGCAGTGAAGGGACCAGGGGTGGCACTGAAGCTTTCTTT. Translation: CASSEGTRGGTEAFF.

This chain links TRBV9 with TRBJ2-3; D is perhaps TRBD1 (6 bases). Germline CDR1 SGDLS, CDR2 YYNGEE. The CDR3 consists of 12 residues. V was pared by 6 bases and J by 5 bases, with 10 bases between. The CDR3 is CASNQQGDTQYF. In DNA, the CDR3 is TGTGCCAGCAACCAACAGGGAGATACGCAGTATTTT.

This chain joins TRBV19 and TRBJ1-5, with a possible D match to TRBD1 (6 bases). V lost 7 bases and J lost 0, with 16 bases in between. This CDR3 contains 16 residues. CDR1 and CDR2 from the germline V gene are LNHDA and SQIVND (reference sequence). CDR3 sequence: CASTPYGQISNQPQHF. CDR3 nucleotide sequence: TGTGCCAGTACCCCCTATGGACAGATTAGCAATCAGCCCCAGCATTTT.

The chain joins TRBV19 to TRBJ1-2; TRBD1 might be the D (5 bases). The V and J ends lost 3 bases and 2 bases respectively, with 10 bases between them. This CDR3 has 14 amino acids. Per the germline V gene, CDR1 is LNHDA and CDR2 is SQIVND (reference sequence). The CDR3 loop reads CASSIAGYNYGYTF. The CDR3 DNA is TGTGCCAGTAGTATCGCAGGGTACAACTATGGCTACACCTTC.

CDR3 coding DNA: TGTGCCAGCAGCTTCCGGTCGAATTCACCCCTCCACTTT. It codes for CASSFRSNSPLHF. The chain has TRBV5-6 and TRBJ1-6; D call uncertain. Trimming shortened V by 2 bases and J by 7 bases, and 7 bases separated the two germline ends. Germline loops: CDR1 SGHDT, CDR2 YYEEEE. The CDR3 has 13 residues.

This clone was observed a handful of times. V gene TRBV5-6 combines with J gene TRBJ1-6; possible D gene TRBD1, 6 bases. The length of the CDR3 is 16 residues. With 0 bases removed from V and 8 bases from J, the gap between germline ends came to 15 bases. CDR1 and CDR2 from the germline V gene are SGHDT and YYEEEE. CDR3 bases: TGTGCCAGCAGCTTGGAGGACAGCGACCTTTATTCACCCCTCCACTTT. It encodes CASSLEDSDLYSPLHF. Looking up the rest from reference TRBV5-6 and TRBJ1-6 gives the full variable domain: DAGVTQSPTHLIKTRGQQVTLRCSPKSGHDTVSWYQQALGQGPQFIFQYYEEEERQRGNFPDRFSGHQFPNYSSELNVNALLLGDSALYLCASSLEDSDLYSPLHFGNGTRLTVT.

This clone has a single count. The rearrangement links TRBV4-3 to TRBJ2-1; a weak D match, TRBD1 (5 bases). CDR1 and CDR2 (germline): LGHNA, YSLEER. The CDR3 sequence is 13 residues long. V lost 1 base and J 8 bases, leaving 9 bases between the germline ends. The CDR3 here is CASSQGAGYEQFF. For the CDR3, the DNA is TGCGCCAGCAGCCAAGGAGCAGGGTATGAGCAGTTCTTC.

The chain links TRBV28 to TRBJ1-2; D is perhaps TRBD1 (6 bases). Germline lookup yields CDR1 MDHEN and CDR2 SYDVKM. V was pared by 5 bases and J by 2 bases, with 6 bases between. The CDR3 contains 12 residues. CDR3 DNA sequence: TGTGCCAGCAGTCAGGGGAACTATGGCTACACCTTC. Protein: CASSQGNYGYTF.

The chain is built from TRBV30 and TRBJ1-5, with TRBD1 as a possible D gene (5 bases). V lost 1 base to trimming and J lost 2 bases, with 12 bases between them. Germline V CDR1 and CDR2: GTSNPN, SVGIG (reference sequence). This CDR3 has 15 residues. CDR3 DNA: TGTGCCTGGAGTGACCCTCGGGGGGGCAATCAGCCCCAGCATTTT. Translating gives CAWSDPRGGNQPQHF.

The chain employs TRBV7-3 and TRBJ2-2, with 10 bases identical to TRBD2. The CDR3 is 16 residues long. Per the germline V gene, CDR1 is SGHTA and CDR2 is FQGTGA. J gave up 7 bases and V 5 bases, and 10 bases lay outside the gene matches. The CDR3 nucleotides are TGTGCCAGCAGCCCTAAAGCGGGGGGGCCTGACGGGGAGCTGTTTTTT. As protein: CASSPKAGGPDGELFF.

V and J are TRBV4-3 and TRBJ2-5; D remains ambiguous. The J call may be faulty, since TRBJ2-7 better matches the DNA end. Per the germline V gene, CDR1 is LGHNA and CDR2 is YSLEER. CDR3 length: 14 amino acids. The CDR3 nucleotides read TGCGCCAGCAGCCAAGATCGATTCTCCTACGAGCAGTACTTC. Amino acid sequence: CASSQDRFSYEQYF.

This chain links TRBV4-3 with TRBJ2-1; D is perhaps TRBD1 (6 bases). Germline V lookup: CDR1 LGHNA, CDR2 YSLEER. V shed 4 bases and J shed 4 bases, with 11 bases lying between them. The CDR3 runs to 14 residues. The CDR3 is CASSPLTGYNEQFF. DNA of the CDR3: TGCGCCAGCAGCCCCCTGACAGGTTACAATGAGCAGTTCTTC.

This clone is a singleton in its sample. The rearrangement links TRBV27 to TRBJ2-2; weak D call: TRBD1 (7 bases). Per germline, CDR1 MNHEY and CDR2 SMNVEV (reference sequence). The CDR3 covers 15 residues. V lost 2 bases and J lost 5, with 12 bases in between. CDR3 DNA sequence: TGTGCCAGCAGTTTACAGGGGGGAGGTACCGGGGAGCTGTTTTTT. Its translation: CASSLQGGGTGELFF.